The clone carrying this T cell receptor (beta chain) was observed a handful of times. Antigen: not known. CDR3 size: 17 residues. CDR1 and CDR2 from the germline V gene are SGHTA and FQGNSA. J was trimmed by 6 bases and V by 0 bases; bases with no gene match: 10. The data were obtained in a study of T cells in Graves' hyperthyroidism and ophthalmopathy. Amplified regions were TCR beta CDR3 sequences from RNA transcripts. The HTBI primer set was used in a first-round RT-PCR of the TCR CDR3. Via MiXCR, TCRdb re-called the multiplex PCR reads, giving one row per CDR3 protein. The table lists around 300,000 distinct CDR3 sequences, roughly an eighth of them singletons. Overall study results and limits: Progression to ophthalmopathy was predicted a median of 6.5 months early.

Stable Graves' hyperthyroidism meant no ophthalmopathy progression within 18 months. Criteria for exclusion of patients were uncontrolled infection, other autoimmune disease, pregnancy or lactation. About 10 ml of fresh peripheral blood supplied the PBMCs. This TCR derives from a middle-aged woman with Graves' hyperthyroidism. Source material: blood. V usage is TRBV7-2 and J usage is TRBJ1-2; 10 bases line up with TRBD1. CDR3 loop: CASSLALRQGAVDGYTF. The CDR3 bases are TGTGCCAGCAGCTTAGCGCTTCGACAGGGGGCGGTGGATGGCTACACCTTC.